The 22 T cell receptor beta chains below come from one sample, sequenced in a study of T-cell memory formation after mild COVID-19. In TCRdb, the 5' RACE reads were re-called with MiXCR into one record per CDR3 protein. The sample lists about 400,000 distinct CDR3 sequences; 15% to 20% were seen once. Sequences were obtained from PBMCs or a T cell subset sorted from them (not recorded which). These receptor sequences come from a man between 18 and 29 years old who had mild COVID-19 (a few samples of this study predate the infection). Cell type and time point are not known.

The chain carries TRBV18 and TRBJ1-1; TRBD1 matches 11 bases. Germline trimming cut 10 bases from V and 6 bases from J; bases unmatched to any gene: 13. This CDR3 region has 15 residues. The germline V gene has CDR1 KGHSH and CDR2 LQKENI. The CDR3: CATFRTGGDLAEAFF. For the CDR3, the DNA is TGTGCCACTTTCCGGACAGGGGGCGATTTGGCTGAAGCTTTCTTT.

This clonotype has at least ten counts. The chain has TRBV5-1 and TRBJ1-1; D is possibly TRBD1 (5 bases). CDR3 size: 15 residues. V lost 0 bases to trimming and J lost 2 bases, with 11 bases between them. CDR1 is SGHRS and CDR2 is YFSETQ in the germline V gene. The CDR3 DNA reads TGCGCCAGCAGCTTGGTTGTCGGGGCTAACACTGAAGCTTTCTTT. Its translation is CASSLVVGANTEAFF.

The rearrangement links TRBV20-1 to TRBJ2-7; either TRBD1 or TRBD2 may fit D (5 bases each). CDR3 size: 14 residues. V was pared by 6 bases and J by 3 bases, with 18 bases between. The germline gives CDR1 DFQATT, CDR2 SNEGSKA (reference sequence). CDR3 amino acids: CSALPGTPGYEQYV. The CDR3 DNA reads as TGCAGTGCACTCCCCGGGACGCCTGGCTACGAGCAGTACGTC.

This clonotype has a handful of counts. The genes are TRBV6-5 and TRBJ2-3; 8 positions agree with TRBD1. V lost 7 bases and J lost 2; bases outside the gene matches: 8. The CDR3 extends over 15 amino acids. Germline V lookup: CDR1 MNHEY, CDR2 SVGAGI. The CDR3 reads CASTRTGNPTDTQYF. CDR3 coding DNA: TGTGCCAGCACCCGGACAGGGAACCCCACAGATACGCAGTATTTT.

This clonotype turned up a few times. This rearrangement joins TRBV12-3 or TRBV12-4 to TRBJ1-1, with D unresolved. V was trimmed by 5 bases and J by 4 bases, leaving 14 bases between them. The CDR3 runs 14 residues. This chain's CDR3 is CASSTFSGVTEAFF. CDR3 sequence (DNA): TGTGCCAGCAGTACCTTCAGCGGAGTCACTGAAGCTTTCTTT.

The CDR3 nucleotides are TGTGCCAGCAGCAACAGGGTCAATCAGCCCCAGCATTTT. Protein sequence: CASSNRVNQPQHF. The rearrangement uses TRBV6-5 and TRBJ1-5; D is perhaps TRBD1 (6 bases). CDR1 is MNHEY, CDR2 SVGAGI, per germline. The CDR3 extends over 13 amino acids. Trimming cost V 6 bases and J 3 bases, with 9 bases left between them.

In this sample, this clonotype turned up a few times. V is TRBV12-3 or TRBV12-4 and J is TRBJ2-3, with 8 positions matching TRBD2. Trimming cost V 10 bases and J 8 bases; bases outside gene matches: 2. The CDR3 is made up of 10 amino acids. CDR3 sequence (DNA): TGTGCCACCGGGAGGGGTACGCAGTATTTT. It encodes CATGRGTQYF.

This clonotype was recorded only once. V and J are TRBV10-3 and TRBJ1-6, with TRBD1 as a possible D gene (6 bases). This CDR3 comprises 15 residues. Trimming stripped 7 bases from V and 7 bases from J, with 17 bases between. Looked up from germline, CDR1 is ENHRY and CDR2 is SYGVKD. The CDR3 here is CAITEGQRANSPLHF. The CDR3 DNA is TGTGCCATCACCGAAGGACAGCGGGCGAATTCACCCCTCCACTTT.

This clonotype turned up a few times. The chain links TRBV5-1 to TRBJ2-1; 7 positions agree with TRBD1. Trimming took 4 bases from V and 5 from J; bases not matched to a gene: 9. The CDR3 loop spans 15 amino acids. CDR1 and CDR2 (germline): SGHRS, YFSETQ. Here the CDR3 DNA reads TGCGCCAGCAGCCCGCCGGGACAGCTCGACAATGAGCAGTTCTTC. This codes for CASSPPGQLDNEQFF.

This clonotype was counted only a few times. The chain joins TRBV5-1 to TRBJ2-5; 9 bases agree with TRBD2. Germline values: CDR1 SGHRS, CDR2 YFSETQ. Trimming removed 0 bases from V and 4 bases from J; junction bases left unmatched: 7. The CDR3 runs to 16 residues. For the CDR3, the DNA is TGCGCCAGCAGCTTGGCCGGTAGCGGGGGTGGAGAGACCCAGTACTTC. This encodes CASSLAGSGGGETQYF. Based on the CDR3 plus reference TRBV5-1 and TRBJ2-5, the full variable domain is KAGVTQTPRYLIKTRGQQVTLSCSPISGHRSVSWYQQTPGQGLQFLFEYFSETQRNKGNFPGRFSGRQFSNSRSEMNVSTLELGDSALYLCASSLAGSGGGETQYFGPGTRLLVL.

This clonotype was seen a handful of times. This rearrangement joins TRBV4-1 to TRBJ2-7; possibly TRBD1 or TRBD2 for D (5 bases each). V was clipped by 4 bases and J by 7 bases, with 11 bases between them. This CDR3 has 12 residues. The germline gives CDR1 MGHRA, CDR2 YSYEKL. The CDR3 DNA is TGCGCCAGCAGCCTAATGGGGGAAGAGCAGTACTTC. It yields the protein CASSLMGEEQYF.

The genes are TRBV13 and TRBJ1-1; 12 bases agree with TRBD1. The CDR3 has 15 amino acids. Germline CDR1 reads PRHDT; CDR2 reads FYEKMQ (reference sequence). J was trimmed by 4 bases and V by 6 bases; bases with no gene match: 6. CDR3 nucleotide sequence: TGTGCCAGCAGAAACCGGGACAGGGGGCTCACTGAAGCTTTCTTT. This sequence encodes CASRNRDRGLTEAFF. Full variable domain (remainder filled in from reference TRBV13 and TRBJ1-1): AAGVIQSPRHLIKEKRETATLKCYPIPRHDTVYWYQQGPGQDPQFLISFYEKMQSDKGSIPDRFSAQQFSDYHSELNMSSLELGDSALYFCASRNRDRGLTEAFFGQGTRLTVV.

This clonotype was seen only once. The chain couples TRBV7-8 to TRBJ1-5, with D uncertain. With 0 bases removed from V and 2 bases from J, the gap between germline ends came to 17 bases. Germline V gene lookup returns CDR1 SGHVS and CDR2 FQNEAQ. The CDR3 loop spans 18 amino acids. The CDR3 sequence is CASSLAPRRKIGNQPQHF. As DNA, the CDR3 is TGTGCCAGCAGCTTAGCGCCCCGCAGAAAAATAGGCAATCAGCCCCAGCATTTT.

In its sample, this clonotype was seen a few times. V gene TRBV5-1 combines with J gene TRBJ2-2; D is uncertain. The germline V gene encodes CDR1 SGHRS and CDR2 YFSETQ. Trimming pared 0 bases from V and 5 bases from J, leaving 14 bases between. The CDR3 loop spans 16 amino acids. CDR3 DNA: TGCGCCAGCAGCTTGGGGCGCCAGGATGATACCGGGGAGCTGTTTTTT. Protein sequence: CASSLGRQDDTGELFF.

This clonotype was observed many times. The V call is TRBV5-6, the J call TRBJ2-3; D is ambiguous. The CDR3 covers 13 residues. The V end was cut by 7 bases, the J end by 0 bases, with 9 bases between. Germline-derived CDR1 and CDR2 are SGHDT and YYEEEE. The CDR3 DNA sequence: TGTGCCAGCGGCCAACTGAGCACAGATACGCAGTATTTT. As protein: CASGQLSTDTQYF.

V is TRBV3-1 and J is TRBJ1-1; possibly TRBD1 for D (6 bases). The V gene lost 0 bases and the J gene lost 7 bases, with 12 bases spanning the gap. Germline V gene data show CDR1 as LGHDT and CDR2 as YNNKEL (reference sequence). The CDR3 is made up of 14 amino acids. CDR3 sequence reads: CASSQDPGAFEAFF. As DNA, the CDR3 is TGTGCCAGCAGCCAAGACCCGGGGGCGTTTGAAGCTTTCTTT. The full variable domain, with the rest looked up from reference TRBV3-1 and TRBJ1-1, is DTAVSQTPKYLVTQMGNDKSIKCEQNLGHDTMYWYKQDSKKFLKIMFSYNNKELIINETVPNRFSPKSPDKAHLNLHINSLELGDSAVYFCASSQDPGAFEAFFGQGTRLTVV.

The V call is TRBV11-2, the J call TRBJ2-2; 11 positions match TRBD1. This CDR3 is built from 17 residues. CDR1 SGHAT and CDR2 FQNNGV come from the germline V gene. With 5 bases clipped from V and 4 bases from J, the junction kept 9 bases outside the gene matches. CDR3 sequence: CASSRRAGTGGTGELFF. DNA for the CDR3: TGTGCCAGCAGCAGACGGGCCGGGACAGGGGGCACCGGGGAGCTGTTTTTT. Filled out from reference TRBV11-2 and TRBJ2-2, the complete variable domain reads EAGVAQSPRYKIIEKRQSVAFWCNPISGHATLYWYQQILGQGPKLLIQFQNNGVVDDSQLPKDRFSAERLKGVDSTLKIQPAKLEDSAVYLCASSRRAGTGGTGELFFGEGSRLTVL.

J is TRBJ1-1 and V is TRBV6-2 or TRBV6-3; no definite D call. Trimming removed 2 bases from V and 2 bases from J, with 12 bases in between. CDR1 is MNHEY and CDR2 is SVGEGT in the germline V gene. This CDR3 comprises 15 residues. This chain's CDR3 is CASSYRAASNTEAFF. In DNA form, the CDR3 reads TGTGCCAGCAGTTACAGGGCAGCTTCTAACACTGAAGCTTTCTTT.

V usage is TRBV4-2 and J usage is TRBJ1-1; D uncertain. Germline assignment: CDR1 LGHNA and CDR2 YNFKEQ. Trimming shortened V by 4 bases and J by 1 base, and 16 bases separated the two germline ends. The CDR3 totals 16 residues. This chain's CDR3 is CASSRPLVGGNTEAFF. The CDR3 DNA reads as TGTGCCAGCAGCCGCCCTCTTGTGGGTGGGAACACTGAAGCTTTCTTT.

This clonotype showed up just a few times. The chain combines TRBV5-1 with TRBJ1-4, with 7 bases that match TRBD1. Germline CDR1 is SGHRS and CDR2 is YFSETQ. After removal of 3 bases from V and 6 bases from J, the junction contained 5 bases not matched to a gene. CDR3 length: 14 amino acids. This CDR3 is CASSSQGIDEKLFF. The CDR3 coding sequence is TGCGCCAGCAGCTCACAGGGGATCGATGAAAAACTGTTTTTT.

This clonotype was recorded a few times. This sequence joins TRBV6-5 and TRBJ2-7; 8 bases map to TRBD2. V shed 2 bases and J 2 bases; nucleotides not matched to a gene: 5. Germline V CDR1 and CDR2: MNHEY, SVGAGI. CDR3 length equals 15 residues. Here the CDR3 DNA reads TGTGCCAGCAGTTACATGGCGGGGGGCGCCTACGAGCAGTACTTC. Amino acids: CASSYMAGGAYEQYF.

The V gene is TRBV9, the J gene TRBJ2-5; 8 bases agree with TRBD2. CDR1 and CDR2 (germline): SGDLS, YYNGEE. This CDR3 is 15 amino acids long. J gave up 4 bases and V 2 bases, and 7 bases lay outside the gene matches. CDR3 region: CASSVTSRGGETQYF. The CDR3 region has the DNA TGTGCCAGCAGCGTTACCTCCCGGGGGGGAGAGACCCAGTACTTC.